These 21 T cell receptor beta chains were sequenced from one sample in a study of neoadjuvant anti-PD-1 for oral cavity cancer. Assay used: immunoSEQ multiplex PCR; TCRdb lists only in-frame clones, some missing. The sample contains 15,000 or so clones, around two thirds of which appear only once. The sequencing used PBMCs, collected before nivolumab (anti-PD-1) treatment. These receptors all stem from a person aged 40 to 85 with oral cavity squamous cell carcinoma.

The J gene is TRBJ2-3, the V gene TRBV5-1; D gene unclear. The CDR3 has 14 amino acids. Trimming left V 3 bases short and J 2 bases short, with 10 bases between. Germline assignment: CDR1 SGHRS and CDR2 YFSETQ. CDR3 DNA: TGCGCCAGCAGCTCCTGGACCTCCACAGATACGCAGTATTTT. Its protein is CASSSWTSTDTQYF. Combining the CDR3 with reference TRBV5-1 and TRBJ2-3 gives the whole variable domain KAGVTQTPRYLIKTRGQQVTLSCSPISGHRSVSWYQQTPGQGLQFLFEYFSETQRNKGNFPGRFSGRQFSNSRSEMNVSTLELGDSALYLCASSSWTSTDTQYFGPGTRLTVL.

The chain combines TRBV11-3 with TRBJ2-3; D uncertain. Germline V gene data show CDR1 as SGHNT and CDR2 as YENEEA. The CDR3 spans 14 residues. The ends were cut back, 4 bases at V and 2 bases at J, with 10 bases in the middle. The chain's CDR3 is CASSWKGSTDTQYF. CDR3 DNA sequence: TGTGCCAGCAGCTGGAAAGGGTCCACAGATACGCAGTATTTT.

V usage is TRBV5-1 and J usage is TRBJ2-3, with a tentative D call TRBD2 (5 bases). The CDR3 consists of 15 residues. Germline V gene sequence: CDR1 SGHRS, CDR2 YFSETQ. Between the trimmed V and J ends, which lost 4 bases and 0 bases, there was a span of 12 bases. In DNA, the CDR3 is TGCGCCAGCAGCCCCGGACTGCGTAGCACAGATACGCAGTATTTT. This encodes CASSPGLRSTDTQYF.

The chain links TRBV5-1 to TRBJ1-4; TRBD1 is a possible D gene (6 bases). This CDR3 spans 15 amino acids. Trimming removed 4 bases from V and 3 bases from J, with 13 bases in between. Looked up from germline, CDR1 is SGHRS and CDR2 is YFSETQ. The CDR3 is CASSGTGSSNEKLFF. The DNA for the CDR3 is TGCGCCAGCAGCGGCACAGGGTCGTCTAATGAAAAACTGTTTTTT.

The CDR3 loop reads CASSEALLGGKQETQYF. In DNA, the CDR3 is TGTGCCAGCAGTGAAGCGCTTCTGGGGGGAAAACAAGAGACCCAGTACTTC. V is TRBV2 and J is TRBJ2-5, with TRBD2 as a possible D gene (6 bases). The CDR3 is 17 residues long. Trimming took off 0 bases at V and 2 bases at J, with 16 bases between the two ends. Germline V lookup: CDR1 SNHLY, CDR2 FYNNEI.

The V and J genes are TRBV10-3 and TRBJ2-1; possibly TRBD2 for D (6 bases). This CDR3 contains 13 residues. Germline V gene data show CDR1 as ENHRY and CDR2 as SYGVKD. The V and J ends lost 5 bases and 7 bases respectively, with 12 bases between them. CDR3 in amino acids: CAISRDSRNEQFF. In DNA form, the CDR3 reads TGTGCCATCAGTAGGGACTCGAGGAATGAGCAGTTCTTC.

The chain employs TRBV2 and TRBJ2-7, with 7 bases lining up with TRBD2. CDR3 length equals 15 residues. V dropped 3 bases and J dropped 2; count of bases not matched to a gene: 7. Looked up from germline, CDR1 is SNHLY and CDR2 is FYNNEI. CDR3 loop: CASSEAKRGAYEQYF. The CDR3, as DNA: TGTGCCAGCAGTGAGGCAAAGCGGGGTGCCTACGAGCAGTACTTC.

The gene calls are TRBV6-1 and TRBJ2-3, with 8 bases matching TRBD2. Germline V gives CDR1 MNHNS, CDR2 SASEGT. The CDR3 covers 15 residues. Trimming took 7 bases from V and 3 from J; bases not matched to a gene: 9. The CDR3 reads CASNSLSGETDTQYF. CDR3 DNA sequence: TGTGCCAGCAATTCTCTTAGCGGGGAGACAGATACGCAGTATTTT.

This chain's CDR3 is CASSFGSTDTQYF. The CDR3 DNA reads TGTGCCAGCAGTTTCGGGAGCACAGATACGCAGTATTTT. The genes are TRBV28 and TRBJ2-3; D gene unclear. Germline V CDR1 and CDR2: MDHEN, SYDVKM. V lost 3 bases and J lost 0, with 4 bases in between. The CDR3 runs to 13 residues.

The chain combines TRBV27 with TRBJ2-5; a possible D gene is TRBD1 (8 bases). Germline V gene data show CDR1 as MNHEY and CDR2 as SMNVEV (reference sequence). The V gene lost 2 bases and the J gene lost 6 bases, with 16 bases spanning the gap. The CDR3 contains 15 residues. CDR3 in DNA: TGTGCCAGCAGTTTAGACAGGGGAGGGTATCAGACCCAGTACTTC. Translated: CASSLDRGGYQTQYF.

Written as DNA, the CDR3 is TGCGCCAGCAGCTTGGAGTATGCTCAAGAGACCCAGTACTTC. Translating gives CASSLEYAQETQYF. The chain has TRBV5-1 and TRBJ2-5; D gene ambiguous. This CDR3 has 14 amino acids. The germline CDR1 and CDR2 sequences are SGHRS and YFSETQ. Trimming cost V 0 bases and J 2 bases, with 8 bases left between them.

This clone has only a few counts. CDR3: CASSPSLLSGTEAFF. In DNA, the CDR3 is TGCGCCAGCAGCCCAAGTTTACTTTCGGGCACTGAAGCTTTCTTT. The chain has TRBV5-1 and TRBJ1-1; D gene unclear. CDR1 is SGHRS, CDR2 YFSETQ, per germline. The V end was cut by 4 bases, the J end by 4 bases, with 17 bases between. The CDR3 spans 15 residues.

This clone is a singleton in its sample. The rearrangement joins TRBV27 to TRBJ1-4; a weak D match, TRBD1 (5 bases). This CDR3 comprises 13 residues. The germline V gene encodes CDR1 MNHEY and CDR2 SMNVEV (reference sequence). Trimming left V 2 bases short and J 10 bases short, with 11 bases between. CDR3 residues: CASSLGQAGKLFF. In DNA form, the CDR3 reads TGTGCCAGCAGTTTAGGACAAGCGGGAAAACTGTTTTTT.

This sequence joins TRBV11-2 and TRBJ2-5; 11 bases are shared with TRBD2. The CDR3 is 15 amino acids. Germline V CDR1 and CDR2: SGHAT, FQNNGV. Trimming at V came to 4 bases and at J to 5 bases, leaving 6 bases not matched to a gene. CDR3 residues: CASSSLAGGRETQYF. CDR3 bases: TGTGCCAGCAGCTCCCTAGCGGGGGGCCGGGAGACCCAGTACTTC.

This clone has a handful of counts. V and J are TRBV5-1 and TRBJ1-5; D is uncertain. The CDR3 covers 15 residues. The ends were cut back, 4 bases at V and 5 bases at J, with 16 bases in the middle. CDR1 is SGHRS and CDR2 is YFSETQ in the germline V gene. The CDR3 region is CASSPGPQIYQPQHF. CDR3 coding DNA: TGCGCCAGCAGCCCAGGACCGCAGATTTATCAGCCCCAGCATTTT.

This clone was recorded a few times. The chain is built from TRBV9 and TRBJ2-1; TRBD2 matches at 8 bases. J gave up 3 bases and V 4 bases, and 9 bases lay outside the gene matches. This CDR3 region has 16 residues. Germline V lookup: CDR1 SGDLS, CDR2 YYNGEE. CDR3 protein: CASSPRLAGFYNEQFF. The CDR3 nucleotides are TGTGCCAGCAGCCCCCGCCTAGCGGGCTTCTACAATGAGCAGTTCTTC.

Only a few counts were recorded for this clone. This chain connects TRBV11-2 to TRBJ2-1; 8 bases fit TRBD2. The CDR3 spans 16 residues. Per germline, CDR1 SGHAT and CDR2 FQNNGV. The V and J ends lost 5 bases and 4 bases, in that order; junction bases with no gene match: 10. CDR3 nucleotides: TGTGCCAGCAGCAGGATGGCGGGGGGCAGTTACAATGAGCAGTTCTTC. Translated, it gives CASSRMAGGSYNEQFF.

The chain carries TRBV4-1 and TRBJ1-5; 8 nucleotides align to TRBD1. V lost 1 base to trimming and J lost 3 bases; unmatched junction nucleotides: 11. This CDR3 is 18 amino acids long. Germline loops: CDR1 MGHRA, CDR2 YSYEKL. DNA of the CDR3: TGCGCCAGCAGCCAAGGTAGGGCTTCGGGACAGGCCAATCAGCCCCAGCATTTT. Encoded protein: CASSQGRASGQANQPQHF.

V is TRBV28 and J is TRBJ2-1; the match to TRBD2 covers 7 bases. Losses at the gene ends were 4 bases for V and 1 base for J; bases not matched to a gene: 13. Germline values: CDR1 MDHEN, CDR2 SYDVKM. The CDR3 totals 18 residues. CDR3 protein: CASSSGPYVRGSYNEQFF. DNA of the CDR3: TGTGCCAGCAGTTCGGGTCCCTATGTGCGGGGGTCCTACAATGAGCAGTTCTTC.

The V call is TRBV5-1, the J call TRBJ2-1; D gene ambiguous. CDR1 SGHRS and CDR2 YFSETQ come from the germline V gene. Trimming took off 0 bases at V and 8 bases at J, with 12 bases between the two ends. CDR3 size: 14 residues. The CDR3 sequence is CASSLELSFDEQFF. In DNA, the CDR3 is TGCGCCAGCAGCTTGGAGCTTAGCTTCGATGAGCAGTTCTTC.

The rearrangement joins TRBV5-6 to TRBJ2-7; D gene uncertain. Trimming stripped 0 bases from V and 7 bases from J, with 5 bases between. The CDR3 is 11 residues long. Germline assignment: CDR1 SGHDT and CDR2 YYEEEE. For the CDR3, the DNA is TGTGCCAGCAGCTTGGTCACAGAGCAGTACTTC. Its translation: CASSLVTEQYF.